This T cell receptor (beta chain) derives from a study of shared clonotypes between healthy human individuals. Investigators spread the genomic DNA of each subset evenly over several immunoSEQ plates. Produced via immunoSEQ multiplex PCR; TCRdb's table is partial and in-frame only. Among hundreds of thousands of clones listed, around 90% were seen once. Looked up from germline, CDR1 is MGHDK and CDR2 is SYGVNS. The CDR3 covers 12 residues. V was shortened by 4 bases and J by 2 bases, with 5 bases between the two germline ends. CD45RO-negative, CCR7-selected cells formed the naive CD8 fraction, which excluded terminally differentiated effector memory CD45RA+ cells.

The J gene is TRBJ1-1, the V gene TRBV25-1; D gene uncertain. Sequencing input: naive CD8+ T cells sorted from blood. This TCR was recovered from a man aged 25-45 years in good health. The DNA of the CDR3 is TGTGCCAGCAGTGGGGGTAACACTGAAGCTTTCTTT. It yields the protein CASSGGNTEAFF. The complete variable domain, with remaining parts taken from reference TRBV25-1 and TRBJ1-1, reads EADIYQTPRYLVIGTGKKITLECSQTMGHDKMYWYQQDPGMELHLIHYSYGVNSTEKGDLSSESTVSRIRTEHFPLTLESARPSHTSQYLCASSGGNTEAFFGQGTRLTVV.